These 4 T cell receptor beta chains came from one sample sequenced in a study of T cells in Graves' hyperthyroidism and ophthalmopathy. It was RNA transcripts that yielded the amplified TCR beta CDR3 regions. HTBI primers drove first-round RT-PCR of the TCR CDR3. TCRdb re-derived calls from the multiplex PCR reads in MiXCR, one entry per CDR3 protein. The top ten clones hold 20% to 30% of a sample with over 90,000 distinct CDR3 sequences, roughly 44% of them seen once. Sequenced: blood. The origin of the receptors is a man aged 35-49 years with Graves' hyperthyroidism.

This rearrangement joins TRBV7-2 to TRBJ2-2; D is unclear. This CDR3 contains 11 residues. Germline CDR1 and CDR2: SGHTA and FQGNSA. V lost 2 bases, J lost 7 bases, and 2 bases lay in between. For the CDR3, the DNA is TGTGCCAGCAGCTTATACGGGGAGCTGTTTTTT. Translated, it gives CASSLYGELFF.

The chain joins TRBV15 to TRBJ2-6; D possibly corresponds to TRBD1 (6 bases). There are 17 residues in the CDR3. The V and J ends lost 0 bases and 14 bases respectively, with 23 bases between them. CDR1 LNHNV and CDR2 YYDKDF come from the germline V gene (reference sequence). CDR3 loop: CATSRDRSSGTQPLLTF. In DNA, the CDR3 is TGTGCCACCAGCAGAGATCGGAGCTCTGGGACACAACCTCTCCTGACTTTC. Combining the CDR3 with reference TRBV15 and TRBJ2-6 gives the whole variable domain DAMVIQNPRYQVTQFGKPVTLSCSQTLNHNVMYWYQQKSSQAPKLLFHYYDKDFNNEADTPDNFQSRRPNTSFCFLDIRSPGLGDTAMYLCATSRDRSSGTQPLLTFGAGSRLTVL.

The table lists this clonotype with many counts. The chain carries TRBV19 and TRBJ2-6, with TRBD1 matching 12 bases. Germline V gene lookup returns CDR1 LNHDA and CDR2 SQIVND (reference sequence). There are 17 residues in the CDR3. With V trimmed by 7 bases and J by 4 bases, 8 bases remained unmatched. As DNA, the CDR3 is TGTGCCAGTAAGTTGGGACAGGGGGCGTCGGGGGCCAACGTCCTGACTTTC. Residues: CASKLGQGASGANVLTF. Supplemented by reference TRBV19 and TRBJ2-6, the full variable domain reads DGGITQSPKYLFRKEGQNVTLSCEQNLNHDAMYWYRQDPGQGLRLIYYSQIVNDFQKGDIAEGYSVSREKKESFPLTVTSAQKNPTAFYLCASKLGQGASGANVLTFGAGSRLTVL.

The chain is built from TRBV6-6 and TRBJ2-1; 10 bases are a match to TRBD2. Germline V gene lookup returns CDR1 MNHNY and CDR2 SVGAGI (reference sequence). The CDR3 extends over 17 amino acids. The V segment lost 3 bases and the J segment 9 bases; nucleotides outside the gene matches: 14. CDR3 amino acids: CASSYSGGSGRDGEQFF. The DNA for the CDR3 is TGTGCCAGCAGTTATTCCGGGGGGAGCGGGAGGGACGGTGAGCAGTTCTTC.